This passage covers 25 T cell receptor beta chains from one sample sequenced in a study of blood T cell repertoires in COVID-19. The repertoire was sequenced with immunoSEQ multiplex PCR; TCRdb's copy has only in-frame clones and lacks some. The sample holds a few hundred thousand clones, around 85% seen once. The sequenced sample was PBMCs or T cells enriched from blood (not recorded which). The receptors derive from a man under 40 who had recovered from COVID-19.

The gene calls are TRBV29-1 and TRBJ1-4; 9 bases line up with TRBD1. The trim removed 7 bases at V and 7 bases at J, leaving 7 bases unmatched. This CDR3 contains 13 residues. Germline-derived CDR1 and CDR2 are SQVTM and ANQGSEA. Written as DNA, the CDR3 is TGCAGCGCTTGGACAGGGGAGGCTGAAAAACTGTTTTTT. This codes for CSAWTGEAEKLFF.

A single count supports this clone. The chain uses TRBV5-4 and TRBJ1-2; D is perhaps TRBD1 (6 bases). With 5 bases removed from V and 9 bases from J, the gap between germline ends came to 17 bases. Germline CDR1 and CDR2: SGHNT and YYREEE (reference sequence). There are 13 residues in the CDR3. This CDR3 reads CASRPGQFFRYTF. The CDR3 DNA reads as TGTGCCAGCAGACCCGGACAGTTTTTCCGCTACACCTTC.

This chain connects TRBV2 to TRBJ1-5, with D tentatively TRBD1 (5 bases). CDR1 and CDR2 from the germline V gene are SNHLY and FYNNEI. This CDR3 is built from 15 residues. Trimming stripped 6 bases from V and 0 bases from J, with 12 bases between. The DNA of the CDR3 is TGTGCCAGCAGCTTCGACAGCAATAGCAATCAGCCCCAGCATTTT. Encoded protein: CASSFDSNSNQPQHF.

This rearrangement joins TRBV5-4 to TRBJ2-1; D is undetermined. There are 13 residues in the CDR3. V lost 2 bases to trimming and J lost 5 bases, with 8 bases between them. The germline CDR1 and CDR2 sequences are SGHNT and YYREEE (reference sequence). As DNA, the CDR3 is TGTGCCAGCAGCTTTGTAGCCAACAATGAGCAGTTCTTC. Translated: CASSFVANNEQFF. Using reference TRBV5-4 and TRBJ2-1 for the parts outside the CDR3, the full variable domain is ETGVTQSPTHLIKTRGQQVTLRCSSQSGHNTVSWYQQALGQGPQFIFQYYREEENGRGNFPPRFSGLQFPNYSSELNVNALELDDSALYLCASSFVANNEQFFGPGTRLTVL.

The V gene is TRBV11-2, the J gene TRBJ2-6; TRBD1 is a possible D gene (6 bases). Germline CDR1 SGHAT, CDR2 FQNNGV. V was trimmed by 5 bases and J by 4 bases, leaving 9 bases between them. The CDR3 covers 14 residues. The CDR3 loop is CASSPGVGANVLTF. As DNA, the CDR3 is TGTGCCAGCAGCCCAGGGGTCGGGGCCAACGTCCTGACTTTC.

The chain employs TRBV9 and TRBJ1-2, with TRBD1 matching 7 bases. Germline V gene lookup returns CDR1 SGDLS and CDR2 YYNGEE. Trimming at V came to 3 bases and at J to 6 bases, leaving 11 bases not matched to a gene. CDR3 length: 15 residues. For the CDR3, the DNA is TGTGCCAGCAGCGCCCCCGCAGGGGGGCCCAATGGCTACACCTTC. It translates to CASSAPAGGPNGYTF.

CDR3 loop: CASSIRLWAGEAFF. CDR3 in DNA: TGTGCCAGTAGTATTCGTCTTTGGGCAGGGGAAGCTTTCTTT. This chain joins TRBV19 and TRBJ1-1; tentative D call: TRBD1 (5 bases). The CDR3 spans 14 residues. CDR1 is LNHDA and CDR2 is SQIVND in the germline V gene (reference sequence). V shed 3 bases and J shed 8 bases, with 16 bases lying between them. The full variable domain, with the rest looked up from reference TRBV19 and TRBJ1-1, is DGGITQSPKYLFRKEGQNVTLSCEQNLNHDAMYWYRQDPGQGLRLIYYSQIVNDFQKGDIAEGYSVSREKKESFPLTVTSAQKNPTAFYLCASSIRLWAGEAFFGQGTRLTVV.

This chain joins TRBV3-1 (or the pseudogene TRBV3-2) and TRBJ2-7, with 9 bases that match TRBD1. Unmatched junction bases numbered 15, after V lost 4 bases and J lost 5 bases. From germline, CDR1 is LGHDT and CDR2 YNNKEL (reference sequence). This CDR3 comprises 17 residues. The CDR3 loop reads CASSLRSKDRGRDEQYF. CDR3 DNA: TGTGCCAGCAGCCTCCGCTCTAAGGACAGGGGTCGGGACGAGCAGTACTTC.

V gene TRBV18 combines with J gene TRBJ2-3; the match to TRBD2 covers 8 bases. This CDR3 has 15 residues. V trimming: 3 bases; J trimming: 6 bases; junction bases outside the gene matches: 8. Germline values: CDR1 KGHSH, CDR2 LQKENI. The CDR3 reads CASSPTGGPSDTQYF. CDR3 in DNA: TGTGCCAGCTCACCCACGGGGGGGCCGTCGGATACGCAGTATTTT.

This clone was detected once. V usage is TRBV19 and J usage is TRBJ1-2; D unclear. CDR3 length: 13 residues. The V gene's germline CDR1 is LNHDA and CDR2 SQIVND (reference sequence). With 8 bases removed from V and 4 bases from J, the gap between germline ends came to 14 bases. DNA for the CDR3: TGTGCCAGTCGACCCGGGTCGGGCTATGGCTACACCTTC. Encoded protein: CASRPGSGYGYTF.

The rearrangement links TRBV6-6 to TRBJ1-2; D not certain. Trimming cost V 5 bases and J 6 bases, with 16 bases left between them. The germline V gene has CDR1 MNHNY and CDR2 SVGAGI (reference sequence). There are 14 residues in the CDR3. Written as DNA, the CDR3 is TGTGCCAGCAGTCAACGGAGGGAAGGGAATGGCTACACCTTC. Translating it yields CASSQRREGNGYTF.

The chain recombines TRBV6-5 with TRBJ2-3; possible D gene TRBD2, 5 bases. CDR3 length: 14 residues. Trimming removed 0 bases at V and 2 bases at J, with 6 bases between. The germline V gene has CDR1 MNHEY and CDR2 SVGAGI. The CDR3 nucleotides read TGTGCCAGCAGTTACTCGAGGGCCACAGATACGCAGTATTTT. It yields the protein CASSYSRATDTQYF.

For the CDR3, the DNA is TGCGCCAGCAGCCAAGATGCGGGGGTCCTCCCCCGGGCCCAGTACTTC. Encoded protein: CASSQDAGVLPRAQYF. The J gene is TRBJ2-5, the V gene TRBV4-1, with 7 positions matching TRBD2. CDR1 is MGHRA, CDR2 YSYEKL, per germline. V gave up 0 bases and J gave up 9 bases; unmatched junction bases: 13. This CDR3 comprises 16 residues.

In this sample, this clone turned up a few times. This chain joins TRBV9 and TRBJ2-3; 10 nucleotides line up with TRBD1. The CDR3 has 16 residues. Germline V gene lookup returns CDR1 SGDLS and CDR2 YYNGEE. With V trimmed by 0 bases and J by 7 bases, 8 bases remained unmatched. In nucleotides, the CDR3 is TGTGCCAGCAGCGTAGGACAGGGGGCTGGTACACATACGCAGTATTTT. Encoded protein: CASSVGQGAGTHTQYF. Full variable domain (remainder filled in from reference TRBV9 and TRBJ2-3): DSGVTQTPKHLITATGQRVTLRCSPRSGDLSVYWYQQSLDQGLQFLIQYYNGEERAKGNILERFSAQQFPDLHSELNLSSLELGDSALYFCASSVGQGAGTHTQYFGPGTRLTVL.

This clone has only a few counts. The chain recombines TRBV6-5 with TRBJ2-3; D is unresolved. Germline lookup yields CDR1 MNHEY and CDR2 SVGAGI. The germline V and J ends were trimmed by 6 bases and 1 base, with 8 bases remaining between them. This CDR3 is built from 13 residues. In DNA form, the CDR3 reads TGTGCCAGCAGGAAGACTGGCACAGATACGCAGTATTTT. Protein sequence: CASRKTGTDTQYF.

The chain employs TRBV29-1 and TRBJ1-2; D perhaps matches TRBD1 (6 bases). The germline gives CDR1 SQVTM, CDR2 ANQGSEA. Deletions cut 4 bases from V and 8 bases from J, with 11 bases between. The CDR3 covers 11 residues. DNA of the CDR3: TGCAGCGTTGGCGGACAGTCCGGCTACACCTTC. Translating it yields CSVGGQSGYTF.

The chain recombines TRBV3-1 (or the pseudogene TRBV3-2) with TRBJ1-2, with D tentatively TRBD1 (5 bases). CDR1 and CDR2 from the germline V gene are LGHDT and YNNKEL (reference sequence). V was pared by 4 bases and J by 3 bases, with 27 bases between. The length of the CDR3 is 19 residues. CDR3 sequence: CASSLDDWSFDGAHYGYTF. The CDR3 region has the DNA TGTGCCAGCAGCCTCGATGATTGGAGCTTTGATGGGGCCCACTATGGCTACACCTTC.

The gene calls are TRBV7-2 and TRBJ2-1; perhaps TRBD2 as D (6 bases). CDR3 length: 14 residues. The V and J ends lost 5 bases and 6 bases respectively, with 14 bases between them. CDR1 is SGHTA, CDR2 FQGNSA, per germline. In nucleotides, the CDR3 is TGTGCCAGCAGCGCGACGGGGACTGCCAATGAGCAGTTCTTC. Translating gives CASSATGTANEQFF.

A note on this clone: The same CDR3 arises from other DNA sequences in this sample as well. This chain's CDR3 is CASREDRGTEAFF. The CDR3 nucleotides are TGTGCCAGCAGGGAGGATAGGGGGACTGAAGCTTTCTTT. The rearrangement uses TRBV2 and TRBJ1-1; maybe TRBD1 (6 bases). Germline loops: CDR1 SNHLY, CDR2 FYNNEI. CDR3 size: 13 residues. Trimming left V 6 bases short and J 5 bases short, with 13 bases between.

The chain combines TRBV29-1 with TRBJ1-1; 8 bases map to TRBD1. V dropped 2 bases and J dropped 4; count of bases not matched to a gene: 0. Germline V gives CDR1 SQVTM, CDR2 ANQGSEA. The CDR3 is 12 amino acids. In DNA form, the CDR3 reads TGCAGCGTTGAACAGGGGGCCACTGAAGCTTTCTTT. It specifies CSVEQGATEAFF.

This chain connects TRBV7-9 to TRBJ1-1; D gene ambiguous. Germline V gene data show CDR1 as SEHNR and CDR2 as FQNEAQ (reference sequence). V was shortened by 2 bases and J by 4 bases, with 8 bases between the two germline ends. The CDR3 totals 13 residues. CDR3: CASSLPGFTEAFF. CDR3 coding DNA: TGTGCCAGCAGCTTACCGGGATTCACTGAAGCTTTCTTT.

The genes are TRBV7-3 and TRBJ2-7; 9 bases align to TRBD2. V was clipped by 4 bases and J by 5 bases; unmatched bases: 3. Per the germline V gene, CDR1 is SGHTA and CDR2 is FQGTGA. The CDR3 runs 13 residues. The CDR3, as DNA: TGTGCCAGCAGCTCGCGGGGGGGCAACGAGCAGTACTTC. This encodes CASSSRGGNEQYF.

The chain recombines TRBV18 with TRBJ1-2; 9 bases match TRBD1. The CDR3 is 15 amino acids. Germline CDR1 and CDR2: KGHSH and LQKENI. Unmatched junction bases numbered 2, after V lost 3 bases and J lost 0 bases. The CDR3 sequence: CASSPRTGANYGYTF. The CDR3 nucleotides are TGTGCCAGCTCACCTAGGACAGGGGCTAACTATGGCTACACCTTC.

The chain employs TRBV5-1 and TRBJ1-2; 8 bases fit TRBD1. V lost 4 bases to trimming and J lost 2 bases; unmatched junction nucleotides: 10. This CDR3 has 16 amino acids. Per germline, CDR1 SGHRS and CDR2 YFSETQ. This CDR3 reads CASSPAGGIANYGYTF. The DNA for the CDR3 is TGCGCCAGCAGCCCCGCAGGGGGCATTGCCAACTATGGCTACACCTTC.

The rearrangement uses TRBV19 and TRBJ2-3; no definite D call. The V end lost 3 bases, the J end lost 0 bases, and 10 bases lay between the germline ends. CDR3 size: 15 residues. Germline CDR1 is LNHDA and CDR2 is SQIVND (reference sequence). The CDR3 reads CASSIGQASTDTQYF. CDR3 in DNA: TGTGCCAGTAGTATTGGGCAGGCTAGCACAGATACGCAGTATTTT.